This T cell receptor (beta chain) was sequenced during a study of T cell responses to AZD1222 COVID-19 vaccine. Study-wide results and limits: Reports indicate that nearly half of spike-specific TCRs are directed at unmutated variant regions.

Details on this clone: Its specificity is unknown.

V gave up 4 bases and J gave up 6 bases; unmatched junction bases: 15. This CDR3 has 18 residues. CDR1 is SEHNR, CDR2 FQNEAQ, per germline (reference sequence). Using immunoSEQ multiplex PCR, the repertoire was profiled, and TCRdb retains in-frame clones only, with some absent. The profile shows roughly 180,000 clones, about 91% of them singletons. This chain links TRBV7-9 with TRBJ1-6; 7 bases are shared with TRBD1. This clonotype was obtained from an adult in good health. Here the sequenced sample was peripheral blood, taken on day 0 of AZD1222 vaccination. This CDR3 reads CASSSLIRDSGPNSPLHF. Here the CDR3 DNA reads TGTGCCAGCAGCTCCCTGATACGGGACAGCGGTCCTAATTCACCCCTCCACTTT.